Sequencing of this T cell receptor beta chain was carried out in a study of OX40 agonist ivuxolimab in advanced cancers. For the study at large: Three patients showed partial responses: one hepatocellular carcinoma and two cutaneous melanoma cases.

Study findings and constraints: The expanded peripheral T cells' antigen specificity was not determined. In CD8+ T cells, expanded clones were on average more numerous than in CD4+.

The table came from immunoSEQ multiplex PCR; TCRdb's copy has only in-frame clones and leaves some out. Of fewer than 200,000 clones listed, 85% to 95% are singletons. This clone has just a few counts. Its antigen is not identified. In germline, CDR1 is SGHRS, CDR2 YFSETQ. This CDR3 region has 13 residues. Trimming at V came to 2 bases and at J to 5 bases, leaving 3 bases not matched to a gene. The sample consisted of CD4+ or CD8+ T cells sorted from blood, taken in a trial of the OX40 agonist ivuxolimab. The receptor's source is an adult with an advanced solid tumor such as melanoma, head and neck, liver or kidney cancer. This chain joins TRBV5-1 and TRBJ1-1, with 7 bases lining up with TRBD1. The CDR3 sequence is CASSFDRETEAFF. The DNA of the CDR3 is TGCGCCAGCAGCTTTGACAGGGAAACTGAAGCTTTCTTT.